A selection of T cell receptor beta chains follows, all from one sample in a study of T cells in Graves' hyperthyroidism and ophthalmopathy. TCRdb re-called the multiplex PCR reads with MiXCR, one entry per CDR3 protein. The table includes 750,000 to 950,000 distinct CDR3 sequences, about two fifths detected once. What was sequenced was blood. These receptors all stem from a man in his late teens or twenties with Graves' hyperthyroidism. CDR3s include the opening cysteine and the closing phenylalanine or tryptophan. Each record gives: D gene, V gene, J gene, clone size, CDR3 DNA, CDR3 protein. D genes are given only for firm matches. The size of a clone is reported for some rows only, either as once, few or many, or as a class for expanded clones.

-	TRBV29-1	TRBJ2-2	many	TGCAGCGTCAGGCGGGAATCTGGCGGGGAGCTGTTTTTT	CSVRRESGGELFF
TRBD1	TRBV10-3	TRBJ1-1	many	TGTGCCATCAGTTGGGGGACAGGGGCCGCTGAAGCTTTCTTT	CAISWGTGAAEAFF
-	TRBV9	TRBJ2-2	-	TGTGCCAGCAGCGGGTATCAAGGCGGGGAGCTGTTTTTT	CASSGYQGGELFF
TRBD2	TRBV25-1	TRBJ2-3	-	TGTGCCAGCAGCTTGGGGACTAGCGGGAGAGTCGATACGCAGTATTTT	CASSLGTSGRVDTQYF
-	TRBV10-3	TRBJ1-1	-	TGTGCCATCAGTGAACGGGGTGTTGGGACTGAAGCTTTCTTT	CAISERGVGTEAFF
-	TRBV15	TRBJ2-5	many	TGTGCCACCAGCAGAGATCTTAGAGAGACCCAGTACTTC	CATSRDLRETQYF
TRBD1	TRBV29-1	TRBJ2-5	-	TGCAGCGCCTGGACAGGGGGCCGAGAGACCCAGTACTTC	CSAWTGGRETQYF
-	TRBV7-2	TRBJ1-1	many	TGTGCCAGCAGCTTAGCGCCAGGGAGCACTGAAGCTTTCTTT	CASSLAPGSTEAFF
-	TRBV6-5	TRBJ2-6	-	TGTGCCAGCAGTTACGCAGTGCGACGAACCGGGGCCAACGTCCTGACTTTC	CASSYAVRRTGANVLTF
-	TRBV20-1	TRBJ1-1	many	TGCAGTGCTAGAGAAGGGACACGGAACACTGAAGCTTTCTTT	CSAREGTRNTEAFF
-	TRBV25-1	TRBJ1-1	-	TGTGCCGCCGCTCAGGGGAACACTGAAGCTTTCTTT	CAAAQGNTEAFF
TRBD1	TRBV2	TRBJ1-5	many	TGTGCCAGCAGTGCCACGCAGGGGGGCAATCAGCCCCAGCATTTT	CASSATQGGNQPQHF
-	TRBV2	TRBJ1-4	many	TGTGCCAGCCTTGAGGAGGGCCCCAGGGGAAAACTGTTTTTT	CASLEEGPRGKLFF
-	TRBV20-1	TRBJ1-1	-	TGCAGTGCCATACGGGACTCGGCGAACACTGAAGCTTTCTTT	CSAIRDSANTEAFF
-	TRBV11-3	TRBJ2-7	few	TGTGCCAGCAGCTTAGCGGACTCGAGAAGGGACGAGCAGTACTTC	CASSLADSRRDEQYF
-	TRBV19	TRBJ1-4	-	TGTGCCAGTAGGACGGGGAATGAAAAACTGTTTTTT	CASRTGNEKLFF
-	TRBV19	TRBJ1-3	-	TGTGCCACTGGAGCTGGAAACACCATATATTTT	CATGAGNTIYF